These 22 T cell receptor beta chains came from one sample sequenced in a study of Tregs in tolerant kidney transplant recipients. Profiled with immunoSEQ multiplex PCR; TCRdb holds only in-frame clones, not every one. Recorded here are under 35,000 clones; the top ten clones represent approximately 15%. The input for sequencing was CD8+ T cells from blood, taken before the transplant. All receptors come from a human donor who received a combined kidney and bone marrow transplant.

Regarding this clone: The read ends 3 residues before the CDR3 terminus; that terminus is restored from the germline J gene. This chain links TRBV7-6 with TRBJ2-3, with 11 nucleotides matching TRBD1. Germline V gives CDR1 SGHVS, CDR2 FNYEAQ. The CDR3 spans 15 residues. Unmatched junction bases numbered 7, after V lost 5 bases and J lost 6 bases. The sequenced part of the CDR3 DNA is TGTGCCAGCAGCCCAGGACAGGGGGCAGGGGATACG. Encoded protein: CASSPGQGAGDT. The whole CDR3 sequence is CASSPGQGAGDTQYF.

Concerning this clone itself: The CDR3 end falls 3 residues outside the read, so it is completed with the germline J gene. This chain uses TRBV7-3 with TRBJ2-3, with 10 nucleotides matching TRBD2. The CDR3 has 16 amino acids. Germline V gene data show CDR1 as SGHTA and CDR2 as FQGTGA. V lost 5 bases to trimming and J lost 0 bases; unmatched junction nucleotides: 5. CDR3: CASSLVAGGSTDTQYF. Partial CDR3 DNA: TGTGCCAGCAGCCTCGTAGCGGGGGGCAGCACAGATACG.

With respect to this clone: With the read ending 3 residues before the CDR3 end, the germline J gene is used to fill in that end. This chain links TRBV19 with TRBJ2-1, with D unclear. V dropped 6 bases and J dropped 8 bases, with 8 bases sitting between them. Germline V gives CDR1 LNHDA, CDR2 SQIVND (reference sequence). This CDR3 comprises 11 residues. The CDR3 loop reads CASSLNYEQFF. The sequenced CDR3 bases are TGTGCCAGTAGCCTTAATTATGAG.

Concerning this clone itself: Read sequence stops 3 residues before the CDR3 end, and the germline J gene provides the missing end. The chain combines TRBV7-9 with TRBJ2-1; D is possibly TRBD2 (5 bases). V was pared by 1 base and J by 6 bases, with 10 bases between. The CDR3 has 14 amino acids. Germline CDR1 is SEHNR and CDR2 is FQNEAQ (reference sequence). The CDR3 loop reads CASSLVLGTNEQFF. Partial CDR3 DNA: TGTGCCAGCAGCTTAGTACTAGGTACCAATGAG.

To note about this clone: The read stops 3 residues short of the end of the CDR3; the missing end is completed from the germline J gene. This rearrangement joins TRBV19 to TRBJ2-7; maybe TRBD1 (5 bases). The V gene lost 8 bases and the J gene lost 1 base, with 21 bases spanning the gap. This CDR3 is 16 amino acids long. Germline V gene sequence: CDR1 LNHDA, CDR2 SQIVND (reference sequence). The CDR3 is CASLGRVSLNSYEQYF. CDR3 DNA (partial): TGTGCCAGTTTAGGCAGGGTAAGTCTTAATTCCTACGAG.

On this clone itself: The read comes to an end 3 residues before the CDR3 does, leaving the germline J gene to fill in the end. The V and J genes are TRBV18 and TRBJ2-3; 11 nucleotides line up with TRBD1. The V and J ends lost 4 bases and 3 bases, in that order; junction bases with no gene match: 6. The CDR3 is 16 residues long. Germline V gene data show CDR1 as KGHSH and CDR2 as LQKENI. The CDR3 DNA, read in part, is TGTGCCAGCTCACACAGGACAGGGGGCGTAACAGATACG. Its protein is CASSHRTGGVTDT. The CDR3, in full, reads CASSHRTGGVTDTQYF.

CDR3 DNA, as far as it was read: TGCAGCGTTGAAGGAGGGCCCCCGGGGAGGTTGGTTCACCAAGAGACC. Its translation: CSVEGGPPGRLVHQET. The complete CDR3 reads CSVEGGPPGRLVHQETQYF. The rearrangement joins TRBV29-1 to TRBJ2-5; D is perhaps TRBD2 (6 bases). Coverage ceases 3 residues before the CDR3 finishes, and the germline J gene fills in the end. The CDR3 is 19 amino acids. Germline V lookup: CDR1 SQVTM, CDR2 ANQGSEA. Trimming stripped 1 base from V and 0 bases from J, with 24 bases between. The full variable domain, rest sourced from reference TRBV29-1 and TRBJ2-5, is SAVISQKPSRDICQRGTSLTIQCQVDSQVTMMFWYRQQPGQSLTLIATANQGSEATYESGFVIDKFPISRPNLTFSTLTVSNMSPEDSSIYLCSVEGGPPGRLVHQETQYFGPGTRLLVL.

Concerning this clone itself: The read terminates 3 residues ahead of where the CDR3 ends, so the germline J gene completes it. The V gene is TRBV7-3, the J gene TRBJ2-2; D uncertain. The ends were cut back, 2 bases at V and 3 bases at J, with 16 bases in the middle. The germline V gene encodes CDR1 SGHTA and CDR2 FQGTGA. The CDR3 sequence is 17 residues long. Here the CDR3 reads CASSLWAASGDTGELFF. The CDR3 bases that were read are TGTGCCAGCAGCTTATGGGCAGCTTCTGGAGACACCGGGGAG.

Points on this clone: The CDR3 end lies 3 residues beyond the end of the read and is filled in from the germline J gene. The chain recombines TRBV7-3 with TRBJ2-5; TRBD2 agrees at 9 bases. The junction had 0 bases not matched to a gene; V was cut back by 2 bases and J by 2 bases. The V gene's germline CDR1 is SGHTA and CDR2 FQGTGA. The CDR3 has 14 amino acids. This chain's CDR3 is CASSLAGGQETQYF. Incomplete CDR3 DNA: TGTGCCAGCAGCTTAGCGGGAGGGCAAGAGACC.

The DNA read from the CDR3 is TGCGCCAGCAGCTTGGTCCAGGGTTCCTACAATGAG. Encoded protein: CASSLVQGSYNE. The complete CDR3 protein is CASSLVQGSYNEQFF. The rearrangement uses TRBV5-1 and TRBJ2-1, with a weak D call TRBD1 (5 bases). The read gets to within 3 residues of the CDR3 end, and the germline J gene fills in the rest. V was trimmed by 0 bases and J by 1 base, leaving 8 bases between them. The CDR3 is 15 amino acids. Germline CDR1 is SGHRS and CDR2 is YFSETQ.

The DNA read from the CDR3 is TGTGCCAGCAGTTTTAGACAATCCTACGAG. Translated, it gives CASSFRQSYE. The whole CDR3 is CASSFRQSYEQYF. The chain joins TRBV6-2 or TRBV6-3 to TRBJ2-7; D is undetermined. The read ends 3 residues before the CDR3 terminus; that terminus is restored from the germline J gene. Germline values: CDR1 MNHEY, CDR2 SVGEGT. This CDR3 comprises 13 residues. The germline V and J ends were trimmed by 4 bases and 1 base, with 8 bases remaining between them.

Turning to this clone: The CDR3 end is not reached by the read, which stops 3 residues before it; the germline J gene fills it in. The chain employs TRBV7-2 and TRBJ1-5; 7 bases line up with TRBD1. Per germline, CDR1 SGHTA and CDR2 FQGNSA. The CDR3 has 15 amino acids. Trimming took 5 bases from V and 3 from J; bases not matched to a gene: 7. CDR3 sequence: CASSPTTGNNQPQHF. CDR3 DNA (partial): TGTGCCAGCAGCCCGACGACAGGGAACAATCAGCCC.

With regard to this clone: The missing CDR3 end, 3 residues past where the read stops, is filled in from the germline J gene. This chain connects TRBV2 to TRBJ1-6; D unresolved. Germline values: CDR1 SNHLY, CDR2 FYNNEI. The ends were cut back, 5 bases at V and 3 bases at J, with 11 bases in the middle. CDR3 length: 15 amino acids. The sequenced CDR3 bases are TGTGCCAGCAGTCCCGGGGTCAACTATAATTCACCC. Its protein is CASSPGVNYNSP. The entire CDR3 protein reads CASSPGVNYNSPLHF.

CDR3 residues: CASSLPELVETQYF. The DNA read from the CDR3 is TGTGCCAGCAGCCTACCCGAGCTCGTAGAGACC. This chain uses TRBV7-2 with TRBJ2-5; D not certain. The read finishes 3 residues shy of the CDR3 end, and the germline J gene is used to complete it. Germline CDR1 reads SGHTA; CDR2 reads FQGNSA. Trimming took off 5 bases at V and 4 bases at J, with 14 bases between the two ends. This CDR3 comprises 14 residues.

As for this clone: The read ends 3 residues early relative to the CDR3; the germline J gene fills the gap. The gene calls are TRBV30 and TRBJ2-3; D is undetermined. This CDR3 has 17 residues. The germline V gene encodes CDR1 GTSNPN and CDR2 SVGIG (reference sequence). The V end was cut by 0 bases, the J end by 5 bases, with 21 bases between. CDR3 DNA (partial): TGTGCCTGGAGTGTGAAAAAGGGCACGCAGATTAGAGATACG. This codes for CAWSVKKGTQIRDT. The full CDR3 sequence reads CAWSVKKGTQIRDTQYF.

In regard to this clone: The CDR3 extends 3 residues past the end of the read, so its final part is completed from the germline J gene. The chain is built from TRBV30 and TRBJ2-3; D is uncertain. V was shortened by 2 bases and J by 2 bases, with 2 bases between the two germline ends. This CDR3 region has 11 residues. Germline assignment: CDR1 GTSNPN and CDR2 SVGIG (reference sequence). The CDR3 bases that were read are TGTGCCTGGAGTCTCACAGATACG. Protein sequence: CAWSLTDT. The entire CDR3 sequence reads CAWSLTDTQYF. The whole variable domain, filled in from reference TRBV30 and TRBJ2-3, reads SQTIHQWPATLVQPVGSPLSLECTVEGTSNPNLYWYRQAAGRGLQLLFYSVGIGQISSEVPQNLSASRPQDRQFILSSKKLLLSDSGFYLCAWSLTDTQYFGPGTRLTVL.

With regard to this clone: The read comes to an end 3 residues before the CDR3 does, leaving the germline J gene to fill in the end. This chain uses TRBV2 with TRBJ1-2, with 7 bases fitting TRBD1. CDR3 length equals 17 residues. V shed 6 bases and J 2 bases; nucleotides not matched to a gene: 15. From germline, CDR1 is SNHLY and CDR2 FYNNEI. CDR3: CASSPEDRVGGNYGYTF. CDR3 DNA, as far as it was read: TGTGCCAGCAGCCCGGAAGACAGGGTCGGGGGAAACTATGGC.

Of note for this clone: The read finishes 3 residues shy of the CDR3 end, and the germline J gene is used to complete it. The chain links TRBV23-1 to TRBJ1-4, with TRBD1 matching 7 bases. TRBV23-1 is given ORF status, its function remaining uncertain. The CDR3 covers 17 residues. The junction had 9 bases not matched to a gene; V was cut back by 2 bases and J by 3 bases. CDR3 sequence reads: CASSQLLDRAANEKLFF. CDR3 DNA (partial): TGCGCCAGCAGTCAACTCCTCGACAGGGCTGCTAATGAAAAA.

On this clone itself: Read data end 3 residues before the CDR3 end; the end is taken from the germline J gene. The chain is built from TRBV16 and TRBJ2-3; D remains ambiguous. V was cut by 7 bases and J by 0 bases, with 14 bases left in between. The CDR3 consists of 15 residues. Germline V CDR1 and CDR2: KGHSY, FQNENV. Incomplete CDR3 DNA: TGTGCCAGCACCTCCACGCGGAAGAGCACAGATACG. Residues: CASTSTRKSTDT. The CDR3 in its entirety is CASTSTRKSTDTQYF.

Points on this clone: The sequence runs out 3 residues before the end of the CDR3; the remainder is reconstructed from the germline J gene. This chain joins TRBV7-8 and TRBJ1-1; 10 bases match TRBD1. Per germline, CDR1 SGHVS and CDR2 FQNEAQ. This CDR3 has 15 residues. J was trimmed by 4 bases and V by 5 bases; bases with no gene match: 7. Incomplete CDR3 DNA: TGTGCCAGCAGCCTTCGGACAGGGGGTTTCACTGAA. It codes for CASSLRTGGFTE. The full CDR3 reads CASSLRTGGFTEAFF.

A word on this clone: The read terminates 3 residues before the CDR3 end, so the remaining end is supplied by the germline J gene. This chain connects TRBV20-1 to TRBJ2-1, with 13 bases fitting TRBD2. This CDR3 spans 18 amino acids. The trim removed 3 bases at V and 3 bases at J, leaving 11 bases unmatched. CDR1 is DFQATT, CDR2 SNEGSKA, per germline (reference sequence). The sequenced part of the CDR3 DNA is TGCAGTGCTAGTGTGGCTGGACTAGCGGGAGTTTTCTACAATGAG. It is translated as CSASVAGLAGVFYNE. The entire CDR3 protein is CSASVAGLAGVFYNEQFF.

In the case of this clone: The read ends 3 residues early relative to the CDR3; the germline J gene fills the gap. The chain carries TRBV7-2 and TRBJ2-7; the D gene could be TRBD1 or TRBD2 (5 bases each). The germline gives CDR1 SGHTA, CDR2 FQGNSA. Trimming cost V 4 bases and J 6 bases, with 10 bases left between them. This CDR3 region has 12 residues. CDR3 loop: CASSYQGAEQYF. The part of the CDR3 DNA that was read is TGTGCCAGCAGCTATCAGGGAGCCGAG.